This TCR beta chain was retrieved from a study of cytotoxic CD8 clonotypes in ibrutinib-treated CLL (dated by TCRdb to the early 2020s). Background for the entire study: The cohort included roughly 15 treatment-naive and 11 to 12 relapsed/refractory patients; approximately 17 were IGHV unmutated. Partial responses were observed in 24 patients and complete responses in 2; after a median follow-up of around 68 months, remission was maintained in 14 patients and progression was observed in about twelve. Longitudinal samples were obtainable from about 30% of the 86 participants in the trial. All remission and progressive disease samples were collected while patients were still receiving ibrutinib. Response samples were obtained after a median of about 13 months of treatment, with a range of about 6 to 36 months. On average, each sample yielded roughly 250,000 productive templates and tens of thousands of productive rearrangements. Cryopreserved peripheral blood mononuclear cells were collected at three points: before therapy, at response, and at either sustained remission or disease progression.

The time point label corresponds to: progressive disease on ibrutinib. For TCR beta library preparation, around 2.1 micrograms of genomic DNA were extracted from the cryopreserved PBMCs. High-throughput TCR beta sequencing was performed on longitudinal blood samples from CLL patients receiving ibrutinib monotherapy. Patients were enrolled in a phase 2 open-label single-center ibrutinib monotherapy trial. This clone was detected once. The clone's antigen remains unknown. Base-call qualities are not available, and no considerably larger clone is one nucleotide away. What the study reported, not specific to this receptor: Public clonotypes were rare and either shrank or stayed stable during treatment, and the rise in clonality at ibrutinib response reflected expansion of private clonotypes. At ibrutinib response clonality went up, during sustained remission it held steady, and at progression it dropped back toward baseline. Baseline clonality exceeded that of age-matched healthy donors and correlated strongly with circulating CD8+ T-cell counts. Lymph node repertoires were not examined, and the timing of sampling was not matched between patients in sustained remission and those whose disease progressed.

The goal of deep resolution MiSeq sequencing was a depth between 1 in 1 million and 1 in 200,000 T cells, and coverage averaged 10x per clonotype. The immunoSEQ hsTCRB Kit was used to generate the TCR beta libraries. The authors' analysis ran thus. ImmunoSEQ Data Assistant and ImmunoSEQ Analyzer were used for data analysis, and V, D and J genes were assigned according to IMGT definitions. Clonality, which ranges from 0 to 1, was calculated by subtracting the normalized Shannon entropy of productive rearrangement frequencies from one. Only overrepresented clonotypes making up at least 0.05% of the repertoire of each patient were included in the public clonotype analysis. Some 14 age-matched healthy donor repertoires from immuneACCESS served as clonality controls. TCRdb provides this immuneACCESS table in a form limited to in-frame rearrangements. Some clones are lacking; in checked studies, under half of them reflect an unresolved V gene, and why the rest are absent is not known. Clone size and V and J calls were adopted from that table, with D and trimming inferred from the DNA. The sample table contains 9,000 to 13,000 clones; only one count was recorded for 70% to 80% of them. The ten largest clonotypes hold roughly 15% of the sample.

From V the trimming removes 6 bases and from J it removes 4 bases, while the gene matches leave 7 bases of the junction unaccounted for. The CDR1 and CDR2 encoded by the germline V gene (reference sequence) are LNHDA and SQIVND. The cysteine opens and the phenylalanine closes a CDR3 of 14 amino acids. This entry keeps only the CDR3 DNA: 42 bases, framed from base 1. The source was PBMCs, collected at disease progression, from a patient treated with ibrutinib. The chain links TRBV19 with TRBJ1-2, with 8 central nucleotides matching TRBD1. The receptor was derived from a human donor with chronic lymphocytic leukemia. The DNA sequence is as follows: TGTGCCAGTAGCAGGGTGGGACAGGTCTATGGCTACACCTTC. This sequence encodes CASSRVGQVYGYTF.